Following are 30 T cell receptor beta chains from one sample sequenced in a study of cytomegalovirus exposure and HLA in healthy donors. The PCR was carried out with 60 Vbeta primers and 13 Jbeta primers. Method: immunoSEQ multiplex PCR; TCRdb's copy keeps in-frame clones and lacks some. The sample lists approximately 74,000 clones, about two thirds occurring once. The sample consisted of PBMCs. Receptors were obtained from a man under 40 in good health and CMV-seropositive.

This chain links TRBV9 with TRBJ2-1; TRBD2 is a possible D gene (6 bases). The CDR3 sequence is 15 residues long. Germline V CDR1 and CDR2: SGDLS, YYNGEE. Trimming left V 0 bases short and J 5 bases short, with 12 bases between. CDR3 coding DNA: TGTGCCAGCAGCGTAGAGGGTAGCGGAAACAATGAGCAGTTCTTC. Protein sequence: CASSVEGSGNNEQFF.

This clone was observed a handful of times. The rearrangement joins TRBV6-1 to TRBJ2-5; weak D call: TRBD2 (5 bases). Per the germline V gene, CDR1 is MNHNS and CDR2 is SASEGT. Trimming pared 6 bases from V and 2 bases from J, leaving 13 bases between. The CDR3 extends over 14 amino acids. For the CDR3, the DNA is TGTGCCAGCAGGGCCGGACTGTTGCAAGAGACCCAGTACTTC. Encoded protein: CASRAGLLQETQYF.

The chain couples TRBV11-3 to TRBJ2-3; 10 positions agree with TRBD1. Germline trimming cut 5 bases from V and 2 bases from J; bases unmatched to any gene: 7. The CDR3 totals 16 residues. Germline V gives CDR1 SGHNT, CDR2 YENEEA. The CDR3 coding sequence is TGTGCCAGCAGCCTATATGGGACAGGGGTCACAGATACGCAGTATTTT. Translated, it gives CASSLYGTGVTDTQYF.

The V and J genes are TRBV10-1 and TRBJ2-7; 7 positions agree with TRBD1. Germline assignment: CDR1 WNHNN and CDR2 SYGVQD (reference sequence). J was trimmed by 0 bases and V by 8 bases; bases with no gene match: 7. CDR3 length: 14 residues. The CDR3 reads CASADRASSYEQYF. The CDR3 bases are TGCGCCAGCGCCGACAGGGCGAGCTCCTACGAGCAGTACTTC.

The J gene is TRBJ1-4, the V gene TRBV19; the D gene is possibly TRBD1 (6 bases). From germline, CDR1 is LNHDA and CDR2 SQIVND (reference sequence). The CDR3 length is 14 residues. The germline V and J ends were trimmed by 5 bases and 5 bases, with 12 bases remaining between them. The DNA of the CDR3 is TGTGCCAGTAGTTCGGACAGACTAAATGAAAAACTGTTTTTT. Translated: CASSSDRLNEKLFF.

The rearrangement uses TRBV14 and TRBJ2-7; D is possibly TRBD1 (6 bases). Trimming pared 2 bases from V and 4 bases from J, leaving 12 bases between. The CDR3 is 14 amino acids. Germline loops: CDR1 SGHDN, CDR2 FVKESK. The CDR3 sequence is CASSQLYTGYEQYF. The CDR3 DNA follows: TGTGCCAGCAGCCAACTCTATACAGGGTACGAGCAGTACTTC.

The rearrangement uses TRBV7-9 and TRBJ1-1; D is ambiguous. Germline loops: CDR1 SEHNR, CDR2 FQNEAQ (reference sequence). With 5 bases removed from V and 1 base from J, the gap between germline ends came to 8 bases. The CDR3 is 13 residues long. The CDR3 DNA sequence: TGTGCCAGCAGCCAAACACAGAACACTGAAGCTTTCTTT. It specifies CASSQTQNTEAFF. Together with reference TRBV7-9 and TRBJ1-1, the CDR3 gives the full variable domain: DTGVSQNPRHKITKRGQNVTFRCDPISEHNRLYWYRQTLGQGPEFLTYFQNEAQLEKSRLLSDRFSAERPKGSFSTLEIQRTEQGDSAMYLCASSQTQNTEAFFGQGTRLTVV.

The chain couples TRBV11-2 to TRBJ1-6, with D maybe TRBD1 (5 bases). The CDR3 is 12 residues long. Between the trimmed V and J ends, which lost 3 bases and 14 bases, there was a span of 11 bases. The germline gives CDR1 SGHAT, CDR2 FQNNGV. Here the CDR3 reads CASSFAGLSLHF. The CDR3 nucleotides read TGTGCCAGCAGCTTTGCAGGGTTATCCCTCCACTTT.

The rearrangement links TRBV7-2 to TRBJ2-2, with 8 bases matching TRBD2. There are 15 residues in the CDR3. CDR1 is SGHTA and CDR2 is FQGNSA in the germline V gene. The junction had 8 bases not matched to a gene; V was cut back by 5 bases and J by 6 bases. The CDR3 spells CASSGTRSSAGELFF. The DNA of the CDR3 is TGTGCCAGCAGCGGGACTAGAAGTAGCGCCGGGGAGCTGTTTTTT.

CDR3 amino acids: CASRGLASTGELFF. CDR3 coding DNA: TGTGCCAGCCGCGGTCTAGCCTCCACCGGGGAGCTGTTTTTT. The rearrangement links TRBV7-3 to TRBJ2-2, with D possibly being TRBD2 (5 bases). The CDR3 extends over 14 amino acids. Trimming shortened V by 8 bases and J by 4 bases, and 14 bases separated the two germline ends. Germline V CDR1 and CDR2: SGHTA, FQGTGA.

This chain joins TRBV5-1 and TRBJ2-5; TRBD1 matches 12 bases. J lost 5 bases, V lost 6 bases, and 8 bases had no gene match. Per the germline V gene, CDR1 is SGHRS and CDR2 is YFSETQ. CDR3 length: 15 residues. CDR3 amino acids: CASNPGQGATETQYF. The CDR3 DNA reads TGCGCCAGCAATCCGGGACAGGGGGCGACTGAGACCCAGTACTTC.

The rearrangement links TRBV5-1 to TRBJ2-3; D is perhaps TRBD1 (5 bases). There are 17 residues in the CDR3. The V gene lost 4 bases and the J gene lost 2 bases, with 20 bases spanning the gap. CDR1 is SGHRS, CDR2 YFSETQ, per germline. Written as DNA, the CDR3 is TGCGCCAGCAGCCCTATAAGGGCACAGGACCTCACAGATACGCAGTATTTT. It yields the protein CASSPIRAQDLTDTQYF.

The rearrangement joins TRBV11-2 to TRBJ2-5; D remains ambiguous. Germline CDR1 SGHAT, CDR2 FQNNGV. CDR3 size: 13 residues. Trimming shortened V by 0 bases and J by 7 bases, and 9 bases separated the two germline ends. The CDR3 coding sequence is TGTGCCAGCAGCTTAGATCTCGGAGCGACCCAGTACTTC. This translates into CASSLDLGATQYF.

The chain combines TRBV18 with TRBJ2-2, with 7 bases matching TRBD2. Germline loops: CDR1 KGHSH, CDR2 LQKENI. This CDR3 is built from 15 residues. V shed 2 bases, J shed 1 base, and the junction held 1 base outside the gene matches. The CDR3 sequence is CASSPAGENTGELFF. CDR3 sequence (DNA): TGTGCCAGCTCACCAGCGGGAGAGAACACCGGGGAGCTGTTTTTT.

The chain couples TRBV4-3 to TRBJ2-7; TRBD2 might be the D (6 bases). The CDR3 runs 14 residues. The germline V gene has CDR1 LGHNA and CDR2 YSLEER. V was cut by 2 bases and J by 7 bases, with 15 bases left in between. DNA of the CDR3: TGCGCCAGCAGCCAACAACGGGACTCTTGGGAGCAGTACTTC. It specifies CASSQQRDSWEQYF.

The gene calls are TRBV5-3 and TRBJ2-4; 8 nucleotides agree with TRBD1. TRBV5-3 is assigned to the ORF class and has an uncertain function. J lost 1 base, V lost 1 base, and 4 bases had no gene match. CDR3 size: 16 residues. This CDR3 reads CARSLRQGAAKNIQYF. In DNA form, the CDR3 reads TGTGCCAGAAGCTTGCGGCAGGGGGCGGCCAAAAACATTCAGTACTTC.

The sample holds a few counts of this clone. The chain recombines TRBV6-1 with TRBJ2-7; 8 bases fit TRBD1. The CDR3 runs 11 residues. V lost 11 bases and J lost 4; bases outside the gene matches: 4. Germline V CDR1 and CDR2: MNHNS, SASEGT. The chain's CDR3 is CAGGDRYEQYF. CDR3 bases: TGTGCCGGAGGGGACAGGTACGAGCAGTACTTC.

The chain joins TRBV29-1 to TRBJ2-7; TRBD1 aligns across 8 bases. This CDR3 region has 14 residues. After removal of 0 bases from V and 2 bases from J, the junction contained 3 bases not matched to a gene. The germline V gene has CDR1 SQVTM and CDR2 ANQGSEA. CDR3 sequence reads: CSVEDPDRAYEQYF. In nucleotides, the CDR3 is TGCAGCGTTGAAGACCCGGACAGGGCCTACGAGCAGTACTTC.

The gene calls are TRBV2 and TRBJ2-3, with 11 bases lining up with TRBD2. This CDR3 has 17 residues. The V gene's germline CDR1 is SNHLY and CDR2 FYNNEI. J gave up 0 bases and V 10 bases, and 12 bases lay outside the gene matches. The CDR3 sequence is CATLLLRTSGSTDTQYF. The CDR3 DNA reads as TGTGCCACCCTGTTACTCAGGACTAGCGGGAGCACAGATACGCAGTATTTT.

Only one count was recorded for this clone. The rearrangement joins TRBV19 to TRBJ2-4; D perhaps matches TRBD2 (6 bases). This CDR3 region has 14 residues. Trimming left V 4 bases short and J 10 bases short, with 17 bases between. Germline assignment: CDR1 LNHDA and CDR2 SQIVND (reference sequence). The CDR3 DNA sequence: TGTGCCAGTAGTAACTTAGCGGCTGGGGGGATTCAGTACTTC. This translates into CASSNLAAGGIQYF.

CDR3 amino acids: CASSGVGQNYGYTF. The CDR3 DNA sequence: TGTGCCAGCAGTGGGGTGGGACAGAACTATGGCTACACCTTC. V and J are TRBV2 and TRBJ1-2; 7 bases agree with TRBD1. Germline V gives CDR1 SNHLY, CDR2 FYNNEI. This CDR3 comprises 14 residues. With V trimmed by 4 bases and J by 2 bases, 4 bases remained unmatched.

The chain uses TRBV13 and TRBJ2-4; D perhaps matches TRBD1 (6 bases). Looked up from germline, CDR1 is PRHDT and CDR2 is FYEKMQ (reference sequence). This CDR3 has 13 residues. Trimming shortened V by 3 bases and J by 8 bases, and 11 bases separated the two germline ends. In DNA, the CDR3 is TGTGCCAGCAGCTTGGGGGCCATGGACATTCAGTACTTC. Its translation: CASSLGAMDIQYF.

This rearrangement joins TRBV10-3 to TRBJ2-2; 8 nucleotides line up with TRBD1. CDR1 and CDR2 (germline): ENHRY, SYGVKD. After removal of 0 bases from V and 4 bases from J, the junction contained 10 bases not matched to a gene. This CDR3 is 18 amino acids long. CDR3 amino acids: CAISESFPTGGITGELFF. The CDR3 bases are TGTGCCATCAGTGAGTCGTTTCCCACAGGGGGGATCACCGGGGAGCTGTTTTTT.

The rearrangement joins TRBV21-1 to TRBJ2-2; the table's D gene call, TRBD2, was not cross checked with the DNA. TRBV21-1 is annotated as a pseudogene. CDR3 length: 14 residues. For the CDR3, the DNA is TGTGCCAGCAGGGCGGGACCGCGGGTTCCTCCGCTGTTTTTT. Translation: CASRAGPRVPPLFF.

V usage is TRBV5-4 and J usage is TRBJ1-6, with 12 bases identical to TRBD1. J gave up 13 bases and V 5 bases, and 7 bases lay outside the gene matches. CDR1 is SGHNT, CDR2 YYREEE, per germline (reference sequence). The CDR3 contains 14 residues. The CDR3 nucleotides read TGTGCCAGCAGAACCGGGACAGGGGGCTCTCCCCTCCACTTT. Translating gives CASRTGTGGSPLHF.

The CDR3, as DNA: TGTGCCAGCAGCCTGAACAGGGCCCGCCAAGAGACCCAGTACTTC. Translating it yields CASSLNRARQETQYF. The V call is TRBV28, the J call TRBJ2-5; D is possibly TRBD1 (6 bases). CDR1 is MDHEN, CDR2 SYDVKM, per germline. This CDR3 spans 15 amino acids. Trimming shortened V by 6 bases and J by 1 base, and 15 bases separated the two germline ends.

This chain connects TRBV19 to TRBJ2-7; 9 bases map to TRBD1. CDR1 and CDR2 from the germline V gene are LNHDA and SQIVND (reference sequence). The CDR3 totals 17 residues. After removal of 3 bases from V and 0 bases from J, the junction contained 9 bases not matched to a gene. The CDR3 reads CASSMGTGSRGSYEQYF. The DNA for the CDR3 is TGTGCCAGTAGTATGGGGACAGGGAGTCGGGGCTCCTACGAGCAGTACTTC.

The rearrangement uses TRBV6-5 and TRBJ2-7, with D possibly being TRBD2 (6 bases). The CDR3 loop spans 12 amino acids. The ends were cut back, 10 bases at V and 1 base at J, with 11 bases in the middle. Germline V lookup: CDR1 MNHEY, CDR2 SVGAGI. CDR3 in DNA: TGTGCCACCCTTGGGGGGTCCTACGAGCAGTACTTC. This translates into CATLGGSYEQYF.

The chain has TRBV2 and TRBJ1-3; 8 bases agree with TRBD1. The CDR3 has 16 residues. Per the germline V gene, CDR1 is SNHLY and CDR2 is FYNNEI. The ends lost 0 bases at V and 4 bases at J; junction bases unmatched: 5. The CDR3 reads CASSEARTGLGNTIYF. The CDR3, as DNA: TGTGCCAGCAGTGAAGCCAGGACAGGGTTGGGAAACACCATATATTTT.

This chain links TRBV6-5 with TRBJ2-3; D is possibly TRBD2 (7 bases). The V end lost 2 bases, the J end lost 2 bases, and 11 bases lay between the germline ends. Germline loops: CDR1 MNHEY, CDR2 SVGAGI. The CDR3 covers 15 residues. The CDR3 region is CASSYRGALTDTQYF. The CDR3 DNA reads as TGTGCCAGCAGTTACCGGGGGGCTCTCACAGATACGCAGTATTTT.